The TCR beta chain under discussion was sequenced for a study of cytomegalovirus exposure and HLA in healthy donors. Study in general: The approximately 110 validation repertoires used a platform that matched the one used for the 550 to 800 first-cohort repertoires, as a later analysis reported.

Produced via immunoSEQ multiplex PCR; TCRdb's table is partial and in-frame only. Among approximately 76,000 clones listed, around 94% were seen once. General study findings and limits: High specificity and sensitivity for cytomegalovirus status were reported for the classifier. A few of the chains that were CMV-associated were confirmed in vitro to be specific for CMV antigens.

As regards this clone: The antigen is unknown.

This TCR derives from a woman between 18 and 29 years old in good health and CMV-seronegative. The specimen was PBMCs.

The CDR3 nucleotides are TGCGCCAGCAGCGTACCTCAGGATGCTGGAAACACCATATATTTT. Encoded protein: CASSVPQDAGNTIYF. This chain joins TRBV5-1 and TRBJ1-3; D call uncertain. This CDR3 contains 15 residues. Trimming stripped 4 bases from V and 2 bases from J, with 13 bases between. The germline V gene has CDR1 SGHRS and CDR2 YFSETQ.